A single sample is the source of the 10 T cell receptor beta chains below, sequenced in a study of blood T cell repertoires in COVID-19. Only in-frame clones appear in the TCRdb table, and some are missing; sequencing was by immunoSEQ multiplex PCR. The profile shows hundreds of thousands of clones, about nine tenths of them singletons. Sequencing was performed on PBMCs or T cells enriched from blood (not recorded which). Receptor source: a woman aged 40 to 50 who had recovered from COVID-19.

The V call is TRBV6-2 or TRBV6-3, the J call TRBJ1-3; perhaps TRBD1 as D (5 bases). Germline CDR1 reads MNHEY; CDR2 reads SVGEGT. V shed 5 bases and J shed 0 bases, with 11 bases lying between them. CDR3 length: 15 residues. CDR3 bases: TGTGCCAGCAGTCACCCAGGGAACTCTGGAAACACCATATATTTT. Its translation is CASSHPGNSGNTIYF.

The chain carries TRBV9 and TRBJ2-3; the match to TRBD2 covers 12 bases. The CDR3 has 15 amino acids. The germline V gene has CDR1 SGDLS and CDR2 YYNGEE. After removal of 3 bases from V and 4 bases from J, the junction contained 3 bases not matched to a gene. The CDR3 coding sequence is TGTGCCAGCAGCGAGACTAGCGGGAGCTCAGATACGCAGTATTTT. It codes for CASSETSGSSDTQYF.

V is TRBV19 and J is TRBJ1-4; D gene unclear. The ends were cut back, 8 bases at V and 8 bases at J, with 18 bases in the middle. This CDR3 has 14 amino acids. CDR1 is LNHDA and CDR2 is SQIVND in the germline V gene (reference sequence). The CDR3 sequence is CASANREGGEKLFF. CDR3 bases: TGTGCCAGTGCCAATCGAGAGGGTGGCGAAAAACTGTTTTTT.

This clone was observed a single time. The chain combines TRBV11-3 with TRBJ2-7, with D maybe TRBD1 (6 bases). Germline CDR1 reads SGHNT; CDR2 reads YENEEA. The length of the CDR3 is 13 residues. V was trimmed by 5 bases and J by 6 bases, leaving 14 bases between them. The CDR3 protein is CASSPREGVEQYF. The CDR3, as DNA: TGTGCCAGCAGCCCCCGCGAGGGGGTCGAGCAGTACTTC.

The chain joins TRBV2 to TRBJ1-1; D may be TRBD1 (6 bases). The CDR3 sequence is 16 residues long. Trimming left V 4 bases short and J 0 bases short, with 15 bases between. The V gene's germline CDR1 is SNHLY and CDR2 FYNNEI. CDR3 sequence (DNA): TGTGCCAGCAGTGCCCCCTCGGACAGAATGAACACTGAAGCTTTCTTT. The encoded protein is CASSAPSDRMNTEAFF.

V is TRBV30 and J is TRBJ2-7; weak D call: TRBD1 (5 bases). The germline CDR1 and CDR2 sequences are GTSNPN and SVGIG (reference sequence). V lost 5 bases, J lost 4 bases, and 9 bases lay in between. This CDR3 region has 11 residues. The CDR3, as DNA: TGTGCCTGGGGCAGACAGTACGAGCAGTACTTC. Its translation: CAWGRQYEQYF. The full variable domain, with the rest looked up from reference TRBV30 and TRBJ2-7, is SQTIHQWPATLVQPVGSPLSLECTVEGTSNPNLYWYRQAAGRGLQLLFYSVGIGQISSEVPQNLSASRPQDRQFILSSKKLLLSDSGFYLCAWGRQYEQYFGPGTRLTVT.

This chain connects TRBV4-3 to TRBJ1-4; tentatively, D is TRBD1 (6 bases). The germline V gene has CDR1 LGHNA and CDR2 YSLEER. Between the trimmed V and J ends, which lost 6 bases and 8 bases, there was a span of 13 bases. The CDR3 runs to 13 residues. In DNA, the CDR3 is TGCGCCAGCAGTAGGGGGGGCCGGGAAAAACTGTTTTTT. Translation: CASSRGGREKLFF.

This sequence joins TRBV7-2 and TRBJ2-7, with 10 bases aligning to TRBD2. The ends lost 5 bases at V and 1 base at J; junction bases unmatched: 2. The CDR3 totals 14 residues. The germline V gene has CDR1 SGHTA and CDR2 FQGNSA. CDR3: CASSGTSVSYEQYF. CDR3 bases: TGTGCCAGCAGCGGGACTAGCGTTTCCTACGAGCAGTACTTC.

The chain recombines TRBV19 with TRBJ1-3; D might be TRBD1 (5 bases). This CDR3 spans 15 amino acids. Looked up from germline, CDR1 is LNHDA and CDR2 is SQIVND (reference sequence). Trimming removed 4 bases from V and 4 bases from J, with 14 bases in between. DNA of the CDR3: TGTGCCAGTAGTACCTCGGGGACTAGAGGAAACACCATATATTTT. Its protein is CASSTSGTRGNTIYF.

The chain employs TRBV19 and TRBJ2-1; the D gene is possibly TRBD1 (5 bases). CDR1 LNHDA and CDR2 SQIVND come from the germline V gene (reference sequence). This CDR3 is 12 amino acids long. Trimming stripped 9 bases from V and 4 bases from J, with 10 bases between. CDR3 in amino acids: CASQGFYNEQFF. The DNA of the CDR3 is TGTGCCAGCCAGGGATTTTACAATGAGCAGTTCTTC.